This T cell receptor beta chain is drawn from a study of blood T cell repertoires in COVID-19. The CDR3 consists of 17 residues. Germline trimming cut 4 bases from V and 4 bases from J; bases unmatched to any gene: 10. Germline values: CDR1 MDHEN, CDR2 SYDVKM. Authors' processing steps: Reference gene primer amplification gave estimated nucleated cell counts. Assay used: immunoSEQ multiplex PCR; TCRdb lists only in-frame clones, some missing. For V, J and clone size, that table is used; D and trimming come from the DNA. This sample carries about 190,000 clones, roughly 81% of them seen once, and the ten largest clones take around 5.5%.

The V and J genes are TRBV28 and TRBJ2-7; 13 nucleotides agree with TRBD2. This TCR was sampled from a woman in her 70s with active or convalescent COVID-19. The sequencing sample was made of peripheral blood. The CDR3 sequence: CASSSQGLAGARYEQYF. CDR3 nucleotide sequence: TGTGCCAGCAGTTCCCAAGGACTAGCGGGAGCAAGATACGAGCAGTACTTC.